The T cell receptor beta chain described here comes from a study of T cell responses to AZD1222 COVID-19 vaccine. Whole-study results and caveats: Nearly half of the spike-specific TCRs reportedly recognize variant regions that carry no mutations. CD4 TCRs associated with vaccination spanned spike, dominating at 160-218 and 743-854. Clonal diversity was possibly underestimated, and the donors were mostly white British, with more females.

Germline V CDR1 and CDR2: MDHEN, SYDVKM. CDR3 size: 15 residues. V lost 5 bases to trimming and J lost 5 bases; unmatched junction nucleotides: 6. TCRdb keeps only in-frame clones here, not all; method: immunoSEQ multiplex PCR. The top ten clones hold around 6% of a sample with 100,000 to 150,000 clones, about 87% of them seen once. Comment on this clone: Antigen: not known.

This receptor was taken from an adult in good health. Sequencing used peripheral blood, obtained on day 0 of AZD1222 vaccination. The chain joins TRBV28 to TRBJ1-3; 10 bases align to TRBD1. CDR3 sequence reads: CASSIPGQGRNTIYF. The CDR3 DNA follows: TGTGCCAGCAGTATCCCGGGACAGGGGAGAAACACCATATATTTT.